This T cell receptor (beta chain) appears in the sequencing data of a study of regulatory T cells in long-lasting Graves disease. Time point: persistent/refractory GD, antithyroid drugs over 5 years with positive TRAb. PBMC-extracted RNA yielded the TCR library. Trimming removed 2 bases from V and 0 bases from J, with 10 bases in between. Germline CDR1 is MNHEY and CDR2 is SVGAGI. The CDR3 contains 15 residues. This clonotype was seen a handful of times. CDR3-region Arm-PCR and iRepertoire HTBI primers produced the TCR beta libraries. TCRdb processed the multiplex PCR reads anew with MiXCR; each CDR3 protein has one entry. The sample lists 600,000 to 850,000 distinct CDR3 sequences; about 32% were seen once.

The sample here was peripheral blood mononuclear cells (PBMCs), taken when the disease was refractory, from a patient treated with antithyroid drugs. The J gene is TRBJ1-1, the V gene TRBV6-5, with D unresolved. The sequence was collected from a female donor with Graves disease. The DNA for the CDR3 is TGTGCCAGCAGTTACGGGCCCCCTTTGAACACTGAAGCTTTCTTT. Protein: CASSYGPPLNTEAFF.